The 26 T cell receptor beta chains in this list originate from one sample, sequenced in a study of cytomegalovirus exposure and HLA in healthy donors. Data came from immunoSEQ multiplex PCR; TCRdb stores just in-frame clones and leaves some out. The sample records about 88,000 clones, roughly 96% being singletons. The sequencing input was PBMCs. The receptors derive from a man in his late teens or twenties in good health and CMV-seronegative.

The rearrangement joins TRBV5-1 to TRBJ2-1, with 9 bases that match TRBD1. Trimming cost V 4 bases and J 7 bases; bases outside gene matches: 9. CDR1 and CDR2 (germline): SGHRS, YFSETQ. The CDR3 is 15 amino acids. CDR3 nucleotide sequence: TGCGCCAGCAGCCCCGGTCCCGGGACAGGGAATGAGCAGTTCTTC. Translation: CASSPGPGTGNEQFF.

The chain has TRBV28 and TRBJ2-1; 9 positions match TRBD2. This CDR3 contains 13 residues. The J segment lost 4 bases and the V segment lost 5 bases, leaving 0 bases of the junction unmatched. From germline, CDR1 is MDHEN and CDR2 SYDVKM. In nucleotides, the CDR3 is TGTGCCAGCAGTCTAGCGGGGTACAATGAGCAGTTCTTC. Protein product: CASSLAGYNEQFF.

The V call is TRBV11-1, the J call TRBJ1-2, with no clear D. CDR1 and CDR2 (germline): SGHAT, FQDESV (reference sequence). This CDR3 spans 15 amino acids. The V and J ends lost 1 base and 2 bases respectively, with 11 bases between them. The CDR3 spells CASSLEPRLNYGYTF. DNA for the CDR3: TGTGCCAGCAGCTTAGAGCCCAGACTGAACTATGGCTACACCTTC. The full variable domain, with the rest looked up from reference TRBV11-1 and TRBJ1-2, is EAEVAQSPRYKITEKSQAVAFWCDPISGHATLYWYRQILGQGPELLVQFQDESVVDDSQLPKDRFSAERLKGVDSTLKIQPAELGDSAMYLCASSLEPRLNYGYTFGSGTRLTVV.

In this sample, this clone turned up once. V is TRBV2 and J is TRBJ2-3, with 7 bases lining up with TRBD1. Germline CDR1 is SNHLY and CDR2 is FYNNEI. The CDR3 contains 15 residues. J was trimmed by 7 bases and V by 0 bases; bases with no gene match: 7. CDR3 protein: CASSEAGGVLNTQYF. CDR3 nucleotides: TGTGCCAGCAGTGAAGCAGGGGGCGTCCTGAATACGCAGTATTTT.

This sequence joins TRBV7-9 and TRBJ1-2, with TRBD1 matching over 10 bases. Germline CDR1 reads SEHNR; CDR2 reads FQNEAQ (reference sequence). Germline trimming cut 5 bases from V and 4 bases from J; bases unmatched to any gene: 10. CDR3 length: 16 amino acids. CDR3 protein: CASSHRDRGLFYGYTF. CDR3 DNA: TGTGCCAGCAGCCACCGGGACAGGGGTCTTTTCTATGGCTACACCTTC.

The chain couples TRBV9 to TRBJ2-2, with D maybe TRBD2 (6 bases). The CDR3 loop spans 16 amino acids. The ends were cut back, 0 bases at V and 4 bases at J, with 13 bases in the middle. Germline CDR1 is SGDLS and CDR2 is YYNGEE. The CDR3 nucleotides are TGTGCCAGCAGCGTAGACCTCGGGGGTCTCACCGGGGAGCTGTTTTTT. It yields the protein CASSVDLGGLTGELFF.

This chain connects TRBV27 to TRBJ2-1; D is ambiguous. Germline V gene data show CDR1 as MNHEY and CDR2 as SMNVEV (reference sequence). V shed 2 bases and J shed 3 bases, with 8 bases lying between them. The length of the CDR3 is 14 residues. The CDR3 sequence is CASSLGDNYNEQFF. CDR3 DNA sequence: TGTGCCAGCAGTTTAGGCGACAACTACAATGAGCAGTTCTTC.

The rearrangement links TRBV4-1 to TRBJ1-2; no clear D gene. The V and J ends lost 0 bases and 9 bases respectively, with 14 bases between them. Germline V gene sequence: CDR1 MGHRA, CDR2 YSYEKL. CDR3 size: 14 residues. In DNA form, the CDR3 reads TGCGCCAGCAGCCAAGAGCCCATAACTTCCAGCTACACCTTC. It specifies CASSQEPITSSYTF.

The rearrangement links TRBV4-1 to TRBJ1-2; D unclear. Trimming pared 1 base from V and 4 bases from J, leaving 10 bases between. In germline, CDR1 is MGHRA, CDR2 YSYEKL. This CDR3 region has 14 residues. The CDR3 loop reads CASSQGAVGYGYTF. The CDR3 DNA follows: TGCGCCAGCAGCCAAGGTGCCGTCGGCTATGGCTACACCTTC.

The V call is TRBV10-2, the J call TRBJ1-2, with 7 bases that match TRBD1. The CDR3 covers 15 residues. CDR1 is WSHSY and CDR2 is SAAADI in the germline V gene. The junction had 14 bases not matched to a gene; V was cut back by 10 bases and J by 3 bases. The CDR3 bases are TGCGCCATCAGCACCATCACCGGGACAGACTATGGCTACACCTTC. Translated, it gives CAISTITGTDYGYTF.

The V and J genes are TRBV5-4 and TRBJ1-2; a weak D match, TRBD1 (6 bases). The germline gives CDR1 SGHNT, CDR2 YYREEE (reference sequence). The CDR3 sequence is 12 residues long. Between the trimmed V and J ends, which lost 5 bases and 8 bases, there was a span of 13 bases. The CDR3: CASRLTGRGYTF. The CDR3 DNA reads TGTGCCAGCAGGCTGACAGGCAGAGGCTACACCTTC. The complete variable domain, with remaining parts taken from reference TRBV5-4 and TRBJ1-2, reads ETGVTQSPTHLIKTRGQQVTLRCSSQSGHNTVSWYQQALGQGPQFIFQYYREEENGRGNFPPRFSGLQFPNYSSELNVNALELDDSALYLCASRLTGRGYTFGSGTRLTVV.

The chain employs TRBV10-1 and TRBJ2-2, with D unclear. V was shortened by 4 bases and J by 4 bases, with 7 bases between the two germline ends. The CDR3 loop spans 13 amino acids. CDR1 and CDR2 (germline): WNHNN, SYGVQD (reference sequence). CDR3 sequence: CASSVAATGELFF. CDR3 DNA sequence: TGCGCCAGCAGTGTTGCGGCCACCGGGGAGCTGTTTTTT.

The V and J genes are TRBV15 and TRBJ2-2; 13 bases fit TRBD2. This CDR3 region has 22 residues. Germline values: CDR1 LNHNV, CDR2 YYDKDF (reference sequence). V gave up 3 bases and J gave up 3 bases; unmatched junction bases: 19. The CDR3 bases are TGTGCCACCAGCAGTGACCGGACAGGACTAGCGGGAGTTGTGCCTTACACCGGGGAGCTGTTTTTT. Protein product: CATSSDRTGLAGVVPYTGELFF.

The chain has TRBV6-1 and TRBJ2-1; 7 nucleotides line up with TRBD1. The CDR3 covers 14 residues. The junction had 16 bases not matched to a gene; V was cut back by 11 bases and J by 9 bases. The germline V gene encodes CDR1 MNHNS and CDR2 SASEGT. CDR3 DNA: TGTGCCTCCTGCCTGACAGGGAACCCCGGTGAGCAGTTCTTC. This codes for CASCLTGNPGEQFF.

The CDR3 is CASSPLERTVYNEQFF. DNA for the CDR3: TGTGCCAGCTCACCCCTAGAGCGGACAGTCTACAATGAGCAGTTCTTC. The rearrangement links TRBV18 to TRBJ2-1, with a tentative D call TRBD1 (6 bases). CDR1 is KGHSH and CDR2 is LQKENI in the germline V gene. V lost 3 bases, J lost 3 bases, and 15 bases lay in between. This CDR3 contains 16 residues. The entire variable domain, with the rest obtained from reference TRBV18 and TRBJ2-1, is as follows: NAGVMQNPRHLVRRRGQEARLRCSPMKGHSHVYWYRQLPEEGLKFMVYLQKENIIDESGMPKERFSAEFPKEGPSILRIQQVVRGDSAAYFCASSPLERTVYNEQFFGPGTRLTVL.

The rearrangement uses TRBV13 and TRBJ2-7; D might be TRBD2 (6 bases). The CDR3 contains 16 residues. Per germline, CDR1 PRHDT and CDR2 FYEKMQ (reference sequence). Trimming stripped 6 bases from V and 1 base from J, with 19 bases between. The CDR3: CASRQTYDSGSYEQYF. The CDR3 DNA reads as TGTGCCAGCAGACAGACCTATGATAGCGGATCCTACGAGCAGTACTTC.

The genes are TRBV30 and TRBJ2-3, with D possibly being TRBD1 (5 bases). The CDR3 is 17 amino acids. V lost 0 bases to trimming and J lost 0 bases, with 16 bases between them. CDR1 GTSNPN and CDR2 SVGIG come from the germline V gene (reference sequence). This CDR3 reads CAWSVSVGQRSTDTQYF. The CDR3 DNA follows: TGTGCCTGGAGTGTATCTGTGGGGCAGCGTAGCACAGATACGCAGTATTTT.

The rearrangement uses TRBV25-1 and TRBJ1-2; D ambiguous. This CDR3 spans 13 amino acids. The V gene's germline CDR1 is MGHDK and CDR2 SYGVNS. The V end was cut by 4 bases, the J end by 6 bases, with 12 bases between. The CDR3 DNA reads as TGTGCCAGCAGTGTAGAAACGTTTAATGGCTACACCTTC. It encodes CASSVETFNGYTF.

In DNA, the CDR3 is TGTGCCACCAAACCGACCAGTCAGAGGGAGCAGTACTTC. Its translation is CATKPTSQREQYF. This rearrangement joins TRBV6-1 to TRBJ2-7; D is unclear. This CDR3 has 13 amino acids. Trimming removed 10 bases at V and 7 bases at J, with 20 bases between. In germline, CDR1 is MNHNS, CDR2 SASEGT.

The chain couples TRBV18 to TRBJ2-7; D may be TRBD1 (6 bases). Looked up from germline, CDR1 is KGHSH and CDR2 is LQKENI. The CDR3 contains 15 residues. Trimming left V 4 bases short and J 0 bases short, with 13 bases between. CDR3 sequence (DNA): TGTGCCAGCTCACAGCTAAGGGGGTCCTCCTACGAGCAGTACTTC. It codes for CASSQLRGSSYEQYF.

V and J are TRBV19 and TRBJ1-4, with 10 bases identical to TRBD1. J lost 5 bases, V lost 7 bases, and 4 bases had no gene match. Per germline, CDR1 LNHDA and CDR2 SQIVND (reference sequence). The CDR3 length is 14 residues. CDR3 sequence: CASTPGQGNEKLFF. DNA for the CDR3: TGTGCCAGTACCCCGGGACAGGGGAATGAAAAACTGTTTTTT.

The table lists this clone with a count of one. CDR3 DNA sequence: TGTGCCAGCTCACCTAAAAACGAGCAGTACTTC. This codes for CASSPKNEQYF. V usage is TRBV18 and J usage is TRBJ2-5; D unclear. The J call is doubtful: the DNA matches TRBJ2-7 better. Germline V gene lookup returns CDR1 KGHSH and CDR2 LQKENI. The CDR3 spans 11 residues.

This clone appeared once. The J gene is TRBJ2-6, the V gene TRBV14; no reliable D call. The germline V gene has CDR1 SGHDN and CDR2 FVKESK. The V and J ends lost 0 bases and 4 bases respectively, with 4 bases between them. The CDR3 is made up of 14 amino acids. The CDR3 DNA is TGTGCCAGCAGCCAAGATCTGGGGGCCAACGTCCTGACTTTC. Protein sequence: CASSQDLGANVLTF.

This chain links TRBV15 with TRBJ1-2, with D maybe TRBD1 (6 bases). This CDR3 contains 16 residues. Trimming pared 0 bases from V and 2 bases from J, leaving 13 bases between. CDR1 and CDR2 from the germline V gene are LNHNV and YYDKDF (reference sequence). CDR3 nucleotides: TGTGCCACCAGCAGAGATTGGGGGGGGCTCAACTATGGCTACACCTTC. Translating it yields CATSRDWGGLNYGYTF.

This chain links TRBV6-1 with TRBJ1-2; TRBD1 aligns across 10 bases. Trimming at V came to 6 bases and at J to 4 bases, leaving 5 bases not matched to a gene. CDR3 length: 14 residues. Looked up from germline, CDR1 is MNHNS and CDR2 is SASEGT. CDR3 region: CASSRDRGTYGYTF. The CDR3 region has the DNA TGTGCCAGCAGCCGGGACAGGGGAACCTATGGCTACACCTTC.

The chain couples TRBV27 to TRBJ1-5; D unresolved. This CDR3 is built from 15 residues. CDR1 and CDR2 (germline): MNHEY, SMNVEV (reference sequence). Trimming pared 4 bases from V and 6 bases from J, leaving 16 bases between. The CDR3 loop reads CASSSSSPPSQPQHF. CDR3 sequence (DNA): TGTGCCAGCAGTTCTTCCTCCCCCCCCAGTCAGCCCCAGCATTTT.